This T cell receptor beta chain was recovered during a study of response to subunit inactivated influenza vaccine. This clonotype occurred many times. TCRdb independently ran MiXCR on the RT-PCR reads; one entry per CDR3 protein. The repertoire holds 700,000 to 800,000 distinct CDR3 sequences, with around a sixth as singletons. This receptor was identified in a man in his forties or fifties who received an inactivated influenza vaccine. The material sequenced was PBMCs from blood, taken roughly 5 days after vaccination.

The CDR3 DNA reads TGTGCCAGCAGCCCTCAACCCGGGACCTCTGGAGATACGCAGTATTTT. Protein product: CASSPQPGTSGDTQYF. The V call is TRBV7-2, the J call TRBJ2-3; tentatively, D is TRBD1 or TRBD2 (5 bases each). The CDR3 extends over 16 amino acids. From germline, CDR1 is SGHTA and CDR2 FQGNSA. Trimming stripped 5 bases from V and 5 bases from J, with 20 bases between.